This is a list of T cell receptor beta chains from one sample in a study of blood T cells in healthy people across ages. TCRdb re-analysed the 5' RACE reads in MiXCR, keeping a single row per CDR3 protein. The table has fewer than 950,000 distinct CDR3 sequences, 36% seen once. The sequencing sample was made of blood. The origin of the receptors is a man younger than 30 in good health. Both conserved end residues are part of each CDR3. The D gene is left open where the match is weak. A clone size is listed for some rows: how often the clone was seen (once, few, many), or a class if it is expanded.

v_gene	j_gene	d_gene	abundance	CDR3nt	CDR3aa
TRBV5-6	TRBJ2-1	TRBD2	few	TGTGCCAGCAGCTGGGGGACTAGCGGGTTTTACAATGAGCAGTTCTTC	CASSWGTSGFYNEQFF
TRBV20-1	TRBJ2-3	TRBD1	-	TGCAGTGTGAACGCAAACCGGGACAGCCCTAGCACAGATACGCAGTATTTT	CSVNANRDSPSTDTQYF
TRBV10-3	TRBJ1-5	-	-	TGTGCCATCAGTCGCGATGGCGATCAGCCCCAGCATTTT	CAISRDGDQPQHF
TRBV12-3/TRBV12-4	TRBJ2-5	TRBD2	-	TGTGCCAGCAGCATGACAGCGGGACTAGCGAAGACCCAGTACTTC	CASSMTAGLAKTQYF
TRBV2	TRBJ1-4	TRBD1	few	TGTGCCAGCAGTGACGCCGGACAGGGGGCAACTAATGAAAAACTGTTTTTT	CASSDAGQGATNEKLFF
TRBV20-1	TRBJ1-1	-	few	TGCAGTGCTACGGGACCACGGAACACTGAAGCTTTCTTT	CSATGPRNTEAFF
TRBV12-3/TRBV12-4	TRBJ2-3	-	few	TGTGCCAGCCGTTTAATGTCAGGGTTCAGTGGGGTTACGCAGTATTTT	CASRLMSGFSGVTQYF
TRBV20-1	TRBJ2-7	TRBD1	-	TGCAGTGCTAGAGATCTGACAGGGGCAAACTACGAGCAGTACTTC	CSARDLTGANYEQYF
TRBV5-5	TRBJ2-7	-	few	TGTGCCAGCAGCGTGCCCGACACATACGAGCGGTACTTC	CASSVPDTYERYF
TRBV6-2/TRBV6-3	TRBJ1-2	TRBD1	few	TGTGCCAGCTCACCGGGACAGGACAACTATGGCTACACCTTC	CASSPGQDNYGYTF
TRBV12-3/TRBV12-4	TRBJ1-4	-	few	TGTGCCAGCAGTTCTACAGGGCCGGGAGAAAAACTGTTTTTT	CASSSTGPGEKLFF
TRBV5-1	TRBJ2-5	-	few	TGCGCCAGCAGCTTGTCTCTTCGGATACAGGGTGGGGAGCAGTACTTC	CASSLSLRIQGGEQYF
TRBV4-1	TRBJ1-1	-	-	TGCGCCAGCAGCCCGACCGAATCGGGATCTGAAGCTTTCTTT	CASSPTESGSEAFF
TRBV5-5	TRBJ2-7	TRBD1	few	TGTGCCAGCAGCTTGAACCAGGGGGCCGGCGAGCAGTACTTC	CASSLNQGAGEQYF
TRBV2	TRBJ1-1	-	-	TGTGCCAGCAGCTGCCCCATCCTTTTAGAGAACACTGAAGCTTTCTTT	CASSCPILLENTEAFF
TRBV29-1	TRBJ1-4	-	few	TGCAGCGTTGGAGGGGCTGAAAAACTGTTTTTT	CSVGGAEKLFF
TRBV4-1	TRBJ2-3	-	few	TGCGCCAGCAGCCAAGTATGGGGGAGCACAGATACGCAGTATTTT	CASSQVWGSTDTQYF
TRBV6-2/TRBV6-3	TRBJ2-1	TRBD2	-	TGTGCCAGCAGTACCCGTACTAGCGGGGGGGCCAATGAGCAGTTCTTC	CASSTRTSGGANEQFF
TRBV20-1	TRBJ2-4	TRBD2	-	TGCAGTGCTAGGGGACTAGCGGGGACAGACATTCAGTACTTC	CSARGLAGTDIQYF
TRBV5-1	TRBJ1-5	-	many	TGTGCCAGCAGCACCGATAGCAATCAGCCCCAGCATTTT	CASSTDSNQPQHF
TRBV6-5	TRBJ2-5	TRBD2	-	TGTGCCAGCAGTCCGGGGGGATTAGAAGAGACCCAGTACTTC	CASSPGGLEETQYF
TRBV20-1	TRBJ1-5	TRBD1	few	TGCAGTGCTAGAGGTACAGGGGACTATAGCAATCAGCCCCAGCATTTT	CSARGTGDYSNQPQHF
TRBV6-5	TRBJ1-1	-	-	TGTGCCAGCAGTTACTCCCGGAGGGCGAACACTGAAGCTTTCTTT	CASSYSRRANTEAFF
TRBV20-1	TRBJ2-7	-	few	TGCAGTGCTAGAGATCGTTTTTTGGGACGGGGAGCCTACGAGCAGTACTTC	CSARDRFLGRGAYEQYF
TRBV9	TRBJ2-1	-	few	TGTGCCAGCAGCGGAGTCGGAGGGGGCCCTTACAATGAGCAGTTCTTC	CASSGVGGGPYNEQFF
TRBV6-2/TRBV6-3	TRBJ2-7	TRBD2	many	TGTGCCAGCAGTTACTACCTAGCGGAGACCTACGAGCAGTACTTC	CASSYYLAETYEQYF
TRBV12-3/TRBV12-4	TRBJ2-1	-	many	TGTGCCAGCAGTCCCGTGGAGGGGGCCTTTTACAATGAGCAGTTCTTC	CASSPVEGAFYNEQFF
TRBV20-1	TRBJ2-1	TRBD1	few	TGCAGTGCTAGTATGGAGACAGGGTTTTACAATGAGCAGTTCTTC	CSASMETGFYNEQFF
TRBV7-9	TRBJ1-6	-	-	TGTGCCAGCAGCACTCACGACAAGCAGGGCGCCAATTCACCCCCCCACTTT	CASSTHDKQGANSPPHF
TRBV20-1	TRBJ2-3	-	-	TGCAGTGCTACGCTGGGAATTGGGACAGATACGCAGTATTTT	CSATLGIGTDTQYF
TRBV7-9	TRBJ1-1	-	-	TGTGCCAGCACGCCCCAGGGACAGAACACTGAAGCTTTCTTT	CASTPQGQNTEAFF
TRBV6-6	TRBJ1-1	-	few	TGTGCCAGCAGTCGGGAGGACAGCAGTGAAGCTTTCTTT	CASSREDSSEAFF
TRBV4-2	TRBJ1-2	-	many	TGTGCCAGCAGCCAAGAAGCGGGATCTAACTATGGCTACACCTTC	CASSQEAGSNYGYTF
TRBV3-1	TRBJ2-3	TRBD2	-	TGTGCCAGCAGCCAAGATGGGGCTAGCGGGGCAGATACGCAGTATTTT	CASSQDGASGADTQYF
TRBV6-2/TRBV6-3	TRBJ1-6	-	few	TGTGCCAGCAGTTATGAACGGAACAATAATTCACCCCTCCACTTT	CASSYERNNNSPLHF
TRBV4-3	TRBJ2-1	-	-	TGCGCCAGCAGCCAAGATCGAAGTAATGGTGAGCAGTTCTTC	CASSQDRSNGEQFF
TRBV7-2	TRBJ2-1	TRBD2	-	TGTGCCAGCAGCCTAGCGGGGGGACCTGCCTCCTACAATGAGCAGTTCTTC	CASSLAGGPASYNEQFF
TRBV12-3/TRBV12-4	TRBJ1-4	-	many	TGTGCCAGCAGCGGCGGGGTAAATGAAAAACTGTTTTTT	CASSGGVNEKLFF
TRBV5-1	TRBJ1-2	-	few	TGCGCCAGCAGCGAGACAGGAGACGGCTACACCTTC	CASSETGDGYTF
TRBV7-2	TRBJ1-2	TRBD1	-	TGTGCCAGCAGCTTAATGGACAGGGGGCATGGCTACACCTTC	CASSLMDRGHGYTF
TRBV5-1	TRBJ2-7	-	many	TGCGCCAGCAGCTTGAGATTAGAGCCCTACTACGAGCAGTACTTC	CASSLRLEPYYEQYF
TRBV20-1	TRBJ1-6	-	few	TGCAGTTCATCTGAGTGGGCAGCTAATTCACCCCTCCACTTT	CSSSEWAANSPLHF
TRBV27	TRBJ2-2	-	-	TGTGCCAGCAGTTTGGCAGGGGTTAGGACCGGGGAGCTGTTTTTT	CASSLAGVRTGELFF